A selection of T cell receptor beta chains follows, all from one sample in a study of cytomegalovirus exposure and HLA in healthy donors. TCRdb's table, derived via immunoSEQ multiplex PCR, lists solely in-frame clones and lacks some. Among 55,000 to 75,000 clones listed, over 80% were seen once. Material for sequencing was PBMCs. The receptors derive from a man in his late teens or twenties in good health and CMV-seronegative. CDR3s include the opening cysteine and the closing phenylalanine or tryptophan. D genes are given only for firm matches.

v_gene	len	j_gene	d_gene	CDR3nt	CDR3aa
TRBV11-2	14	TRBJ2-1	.	TGTGCCAGCAGCCTTTACCGGTCCTACAATGAGCAGTTCTTC	CASSLYRSYNEQFF
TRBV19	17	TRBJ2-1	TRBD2	TGTGCCAGTAGTATGAGGGGTAGCGGGACGTCCTACAATGAGCAGTTCTTC	CASSMRGSGTSYNEQFF
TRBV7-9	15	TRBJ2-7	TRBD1	TGTGCCAGCAGCCGAACCGGGACAGGGGTCGACGAGCAGTACTTC	CASSRTGTGVDEQYF
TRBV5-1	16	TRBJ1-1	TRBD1	TGCGCCAGCAGCTTGGAGAACAGGGGAGGGAACACTGAAGCTTTCTTT	CASSLENRGGNTEAFF
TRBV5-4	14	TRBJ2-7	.	TGTGCCAGCAGCTTGCGAGGAGCCGACTACGAGCAGTACTTC	CASSLRGADYEQYF
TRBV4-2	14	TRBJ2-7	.	TGTGCCAGCAGCCAAGGAGGGCCGGGGTTAGAGCAGTACTTC	CASSQGGPGLEQYF
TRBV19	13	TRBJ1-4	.	TGTGCCAGTAGTTCCTCCGGGAGAGAAAAACTGTTTTTT	CASSSSGREKLFF
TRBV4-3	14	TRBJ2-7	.	TGCGCCAGCAGCCAAACACAGGGAAACTACGAGCAGTACTTC	CASSQTQGNYEQYF
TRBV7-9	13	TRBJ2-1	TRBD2	TGTGCCAGCAGCTTAGAATTCGGGGGGTTGGAGTTCTTC	CASSLEFGGLEFF
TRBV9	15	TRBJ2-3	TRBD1	TGTGCCAGCAGCGTAGGACAGGGCTACACAGATACGCAGTATTTT	CASSVGQGYTDTQYF
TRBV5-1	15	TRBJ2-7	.	TGCGCCAGCAGGCCTGGGGCGGACGCTTCACCGAGGCAGTACTTC	CASRPGADASPRQYF
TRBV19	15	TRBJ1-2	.	TGTGCCAGTAGGACTCGGACAGCCGGTAACTATGGCTACACCTTC	CASRTRTAGNYGYTF
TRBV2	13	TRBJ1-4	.	TGTGCCAGCAGAAAGGGGTTACTTGAAAAACTGTTTTTT	CASRKGLLEKLFF
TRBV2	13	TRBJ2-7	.	TGTGCCAGCATGGAGGATTCTACCTGGGGGCAGTACTTC	CASMEDSTWGQYF
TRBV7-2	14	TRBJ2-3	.	TGTGCCAGCAAACTGAGAGGGAGTCTCGATACGCAGTATTTT	CASKLRGSLDTQYF
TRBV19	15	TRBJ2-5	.	TGTGCCAGTAGTTTGAGGTGGCGAGATGGGGAGACCCAGTACTTC	CASSLRWRDGETQYF
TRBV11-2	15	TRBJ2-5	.	TGTGCCAGCAGCTTAGATAGAGCTAGTAAGGAGACCCAGTACTTC	CASSLDRASKETQYF
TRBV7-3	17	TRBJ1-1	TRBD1	TGTGCCAGCAGCTTGCGGACAGGGGGGGTTTTGAACACTGAAGCTTTCTTT	CASSLRTGGVLNTEAFF
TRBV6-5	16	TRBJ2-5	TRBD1	TGTGCCAGCAGTTATACAGGGGCTAACTGGGGGGAGACCCAGTACTTC	CASSYTGANWGETQYF